This T cell receptor beta chain was obtained from a study of T cells in Graves' hyperthyroidism and ophthalmopathy (dated by TCRdb to the late 2010s). Regarding the study in general: Peripheral blood samples were taken at the time of initial diagnosis, prior to any treatment. TCR V-J signatures able to tell the groups apart were searched for in a discovery cohort of 90 to 100 patients, of whom around 42 had Graves' ophthalmopathy and around 56 had stable Graves' hyperthyroidism. Whether ophthalmopathy could be predicted prospectively was tested in an independent validation cohort made up of under 20 hyperthyroidism patients plus 17 patients who later progressed to ophthalmopathy. The roughly 91 discovery patients were randomly divided into training and test sets at a 7:3 ratio. The study also compared thyroid tissue and blood T-cell repertoires from several Graves' hyperthyroidism patients. After blood sampling, hyperthyroidism patients were treated with methimazole at a starting dose of 30 mg daily, and ophthalmopathy patients were treated with high-dose intravenous methylprednisolone. According to the paper, TCR Vbeta CDR3 sequencing was carried out on approximately 140 peripheral blood samples, which came from 40 to 45 ophthalmopathy, 75 to 80 hyperthyroidism and about 17 progressor patients.

Overall results and qualifications from the work: Sample size was not statistically predetermined, and blinding of investigators to group allocation was not performed. A model built on a 13 V-J signature distinguished ophthalmopathy from stable hyperthyroidism, reaching 87.88% sensitivity and around 81% specificity in cross-validation and 80%/75% in testing. Most expanded thyroid clonotypes (frequency above 0.001) were also detected in blood, a finding suggesting that blood repertoires may reflect thyroid immune responses. In validation, progression to ophthalmopathy was predicted by the model with 70.59% sensitivity and just over 72% specificity, a median of approximately 7.1 months before onset.

Moderately to severely active disease, a Clinical Activity Score of at least 3, a NOSPECS grade of at least 4, and a duration under 3 months were present in ophthalmopathy patients. Any patient with an uncontrolled infection, another autoimmune disease, pregnancy or lactation was excluded. Clinical symptoms, serum thyroxine and TRAb, thyroid ultrasound, and orbital computed tomography formed the basis for the diagnoses. PBMCs were separated from around 9.1 ml of fresh peripheral blood using Ficoll-Paque density gradient centrifugation. Total RNA was extracted with Trizol reagent, and quality was checked on an Agilent 2100 Bioanalyzer. According to the germline V gene (reference sequence), CDR1 reads LNHDA and CDR2 reads SQIVND. V has 3 bases trimmed and J has 7 bases trimmed; junction bases matching no gene number 7. The CDR3 has 14 amino acids, counting the end cysteine and phenylalanine. Only the CDR3 portion is preserved as DNA: 42 bases, with reading frame beginning at the first base.

A remark on this clonotype: Its antigen is still unknown. No base qualities exist here, and no much larger clone lies one base off it.

The TCR beta CDR3 regions were amplified from RNA transcripts. A first-round RT-PCR of the TCR CDR3 used the HTBI primer set with the Qiagen OneStep RT-PCR kit. Libraries were constructed in a second round of multiplex PCR, after which size selection and purification were performed. Libraries were sequenced paired-end with 100 bp reads on an Illumina HiSeq2000. Under the source paper's analysis protocol: SOAPnuke was used to process the raw data, removing reads that contained adapters or uncalled bases, had a mean Phred below 15, or lacked an exact match to the constant primer or identifier. High-quality paired reads were merged with COPE v1.2.5, and unique nucleotide sequences were defined as clonotypes. MiTCR v1.1 was used to align clonotypes to the IMGT TRBV, TRBD and TRBJ reference segments. Analysis was restricted to V-J combinations with a frequency above 0.0001, which covered 98% to 99.2% of repertoires. A TCS score was defined as the ratio of F50 (clonal expansion) to E x V (chaos), with BLOSUM62-based TCRdist applied between CDR3 peptides within each V-J. Welch's t-statistics and random forest reduced several hundred V-J features to 13, which were used in a naive Bayes classifier (R e1071). The public reads were reprocessed in TCRdb via fastp at Q25 and MiXCR, keeping in-frame beta chains. Every distinct CDR3 protein forms one entry, paired with its most common genes and DNA. The V and J calls were determined by TCRdb, not by the authors. For this sample there are 600,000 or so distinct CDR3 sequences; around 13% appear just once. The ten largest clonotypes hold 12% of the sample.

This clonotype was obtained from a woman aged 45-65 years with Graves' ophthalmopathy. The sequence links TRBV19 to TRBJ2-3; 7 junctional bases match TRBD2. The source material was blood. At the DNA level, the sequence is TGTGCCAGTAGTATGCGGGAGTCTTTTAATACGCAGTATTTT. Translated, this is CASSMRESFNTQYF.